Below, 20 T cell receptor beta chains from the same sample are listed, as sequenced in a study of cytomegalovirus exposure and HLA in healthy donors. In the PCR, 60 Vbeta and 13 Jbeta primers were used. Clones were sequenced by immunoSEQ multiplex PCR, and TCRdb holds only the in-frame ones, with some missing. The sample contains approximately 140,000 clones, roughly 80% of which appear only once. The specimen sequenced was PBMCs. The receptors come from a human donor in good health.

The chain's CDR3 is CASNPTGVQYNSPLHF. As DNA, the CDR3 is TGTGCCAGTAATCCTACAGGAGTACAATATAATTCACCCCTCCACTTT. The chain is built from TRBV19 and TRBJ1-6, with D maybe TRBD1 (5 bases). V lost 7 bases and J 4 bases, leaving 17 bases between the germline ends. Germline assignment: CDR1 LNHDA and CDR2 SQIVND (reference sequence). The CDR3 covers 16 residues.

This chain uses TRBV20-1 with TRBJ2-5; D is unresolved. V was clipped by 6 bases and J by 5 bases, with 7 bases between them. Germline V gene sequence: CDR1 DFQATT, CDR2 SNEGSKA (reference sequence). This CDR3 is 10 amino acids long. The CDR3 spells CSAARETQYF. The CDR3 nucleotides read TGCAGTGCCGCGCGGGAGACCCAGTACTTC.

The gene calls are TRBV27 and TRBJ1-1, with D perhaps matching TRBD1 (6 bases). CDR1 and CDR2 (germline): MNHEY, SMNVEV (reference sequence). The CDR3 runs 16 residues. V lost 2 bases, J lost 0 bases, and 13 bases lay in between. CDR3 nucleotide sequence: TGTGCCAGCAGTTTAGATCAGGGGCTGTTGAACACTGAAGCTTTCTTT. It specifies CASSLDQGLLNTEAFF.

This chain uses TRBV6-5 with TRBJ1-1; D ambiguous. The V and J ends lost 4 bases and 11 bases respectively, with 17 bases between them. The germline V gene has CDR1 MNHEY and CDR2 SVGAGI. The CDR3 runs 13 residues. For the CDR3, the DNA is TGTGCCAGCAGTTTAATTATCGGGATGCGGGCTTTCTTT. Translating gives CASSLIIGMRAFF.

This clone was found a few times. This sequence joins TRBV12-5 and TRBJ2-7; D is possibly TRBD2 (7 bases). Trimming stripped 7 bases from V and 0 bases from J, with 34 bases between. Germline CDR1 and CDR2: LGHNT and FRNRAP. CDR3 length: 21 residues. The DNA of the CDR3 is TGTGCTAGTGCCACCCGGGTGGGGGGCGCGAGGTTGGGAGGGAGCTCCTACGAGCAGTACTTC. Its protein product is CASATRVGGARLGGSSYEQYF.

V is TRBV9 and J is TRBJ2-1, with D possibly TRBD2 on 5 matching bases. Trimming shortened V by 0 bases and J by 0 bases, and 10 bases separated the two germline ends. This CDR3 contains 16 residues. The V gene's germline CDR1 is SGDLS and CDR2 YYNGEE. For the CDR3, the DNA is TGTGCCAGCAGCGTAGAGGTAACTAGCTCCTACAATGAGCAGTTCTTC. It yields the protein CASSVEVTSSYNEQFF.

The genes are TRBV7-2 and TRBJ2-7, with 9 bases aligning to TRBD1. The CDR3 covers 14 residues. Germline CDR1 and CDR2: SGHTA and FQGNSA. The V gene end was trimmed by 4 bases and the J gene end by 3 bases; junction bases not matched to a gene: 4. Here the CDR3 DNA reads TGTGCCAGCAGCTCCGGGACAGGGTACTACGAGCAGTACTTC. This gives the protein CASSSGTGYYEQYF.

This rearrangement joins TRBV19 to TRBJ1-3, with 7 bases aligning to TRBD1. The CDR3 loop spans 18 amino acids. In germline, CDR1 is LNHDA, CDR2 SQIVND (reference sequence). V gave up 7 bases and J gave up 0 bases; unmatched junction bases: 15. CDR3 DNA sequence: TGTGCCAGTACCGATCGGTGGGACAGTACGCCCTCTGGAAACACCATATATTTT. Translated, it gives CASTDRWDSTPSGNTIYF.

This clone was recorded only once. The chain employs TRBV7-2 and TRBJ2-7; 7 nucleotides line up with TRBD2. From germline, CDR1 is SGHTA and CDR2 FQGNSA. The ends lost 3 bases at V and 5 bases at J; junction bases unmatched: 7. The CDR3 is made up of 14 amino acids. CDR3 in amino acids: CASSFGLVTDEQYF. The CDR3 DNA reads TGTGCCAGCAGCTTTGGACTAGTGACGGACGAGCAGTACTTC. The whole variable domain, filled in from reference TRBV7-2 and TRBJ2-7, reads GAGVSQSPSNKVTEKGKDVELRCDPISGHTALYWYRQSLGQGLEFLIYFQGNSAPDKSGLPSDRFSAERTGGSVSTLTIQRTQQEDSAVYLCASSFGLVTDEQYFGPGTRLTVT.

The chain uses TRBV19 and TRBJ1-4, with D hard to call. The CDR3 length is 15 residues. CDR1 is LNHDA and CDR2 is SQIVND in the germline V gene (reference sequence). Trimming took 3 bases from V and 7 from J, leaving 15 bases between them. This CDR3 reads CASSMSTLPGEKLFF. CDR3 bases: TGTGCCAGTAGTATGTCAACGCTTCCGGGTGAAAAACTGTTTTTT. Together with reference TRBV19 and TRBJ1-4, the CDR3 gives the full variable domain: DGGITQSPKYLFRKEGQNVTLSCEQNLNHDAMYWYRQDPGQGLRLIYYSQIVNDFQKGDIAEGYSVSREKKESFPLTVTSAQKNPTAFYLCASSMSTLPGEKLFFGSGTQLSVL.

The genes are TRBV4-2 and TRBJ2-3; D might be TRBD2 (6 bases). The V end lost 2 bases, the J end lost 6 bases, and 18 bases lay between the germline ends. The CDR3 totals 16 residues. The germline V gene has CDR1 LGHNA and CDR2 YNFKEQ. The CDR3 loop is CASSQKGGVAPDTQYF. The CDR3 DNA reads TGTGCCAGCAGCCAAAAAGGAGGGGTCGCTCCCGATACGCAGTATTTT.

The rearrangement links TRBV5-8 to TRBJ1-2; D is ambiguous. This CDR3 is 17 amino acids long. The germline V gene has CDR1 SGHTS and CDR2 YDEGEE. V was cut by 0 bases and J by 2 bases, with 17 bases left in between. The CDR3 nucleotides read TGTGCCAGCAGCTTGGCCGTCGGGGAACCTGGCAACTATGGCTACACCTTC. Its translation: CASSLAVGEPGNYGYTF. The variable domain in full, with the rest retrieved from reference TRBV5-8 and TRBJ1-2, is EAGVTQSPTHLIKTRGQQATLRCSPISGHTSVYWYQQALGLGLQFLLWYDEGEERNRGNFPPRFSGRQFPNYSSELNVNALELEDSALYLCASSLAVGEPGNYGYTFGSGTRLTVV.

The chain joins TRBV7-2 to TRBJ2-3; 8 bases are shared with TRBD2. Losses at the gene ends were 1 base for V and 5 bases for J; bases not matched to a gene: 5. The CDR3 length is 15 residues. Germline values: CDR1 SGHTA, CDR2 FQGNSA. The CDR3 spells CASSLETGGLDTQYF. The CDR3 coding sequence is TGTGCCAGCAGCTTAGAGACGGGGGGGTTAGATACGCAGTATTTT.

The gene calls are TRBV12-5 and TRBJ2-5; 9 bases line up with TRBD1. The CDR3 consists of 14 residues. CDR1 is LGHNT and CDR2 is FRNRAP in the germline V gene. The junction had 2 bases not matched to a gene; V was cut back by 4 bases and J by 2 bases. The CDR3 sequence: CASGYRGRQETQYF. CDR3 sequence (DNA): TGTGCTAGTGGTTACAGGGGGCGACAAGAGACCCAGTACTTC.

This clone appeared a few times. The chain links TRBV5-4 to TRBJ2-1; 14 bases fit TRBD2. Germline trimming cut 4 bases from V and 9 bases from J; bases unmatched to any gene: 6. CDR1 is SGHNT and CDR2 is YYREEE in the germline V gene (reference sequence). The CDR3 is 15 residues long. CDR3 loop: CASSTGLAGGLEQFF. The CDR3 region has the DNA TGTGCCAGCAGCACCGGACTAGCGGGAGGACTTGAGCAGTTCTTC.

J is TRBJ1-3 and V is TRBV27; TRBD1 is a possible D gene (5 bases). In germline, CDR1 is MNHEY, CDR2 SMNVEV (reference sequence). This CDR3 spans 14 amino acids. V was shortened by 5 bases and J by 2 bases, with 10 bases between the two germline ends. CDR3 DNA sequence: TGTGCCAGCAGTACGGGACTGGCTGGAAACACCATATATTTT. This translates into CASSTGLAGNTIYF.

The chain combines TRBV11-2 with TRBJ1-2; 9 bases match TRBD1. There are 17 residues in the CDR3. Germline V gives CDR1 SGHAT, CDR2 FQNNGV. With V trimmed by 5 bases and J by 3 bases, 13 bases remained unmatched. CDR3: CASSHSPETGGYYGYTF. DNA for the CDR3: TGTGCCAGCAGCCATAGCCCAGAGACAGGGGGGTACTATGGCTACACCTTC.

This clone was found a few times. The V gene is TRBV6-1, the J gene TRBJ1-1; D is uncertain. Per the germline V gene, CDR1 is MNHNS and CDR2 is SASEGT. With 4 bases removed from V and 1 base from J, the gap between germline ends came to 7 bases. This CDR3 comprises 13 residues. The CDR3 region has the DNA TGTGCCAGCAGTGGACTGCCGAACACTGAAGCTTTCTTT. Protein sequence: CASSGLPNTEAFF.

This rearrangement joins TRBV28 to TRBJ2-3; a possible D gene is TRBD2 (6 bases). Germline V CDR1 and CDR2: MDHEN, SYDVKM. The CDR3 covers 16 residues. V lost 3 bases and J lost 4, with 17 bases in between. Here the CDR3 reads CASSFIFGSKSDTQYF. The DNA of the CDR3 is TGTGCCAGCAGTTTTATCTTCGGGAGTAAGTCAGATACGCAGTATTTT.

The chain joins TRBV2 to TRBJ1-5, with TRBD1 identical over 8 bases. Germline trimming cut 5 bases from V and 7 bases from J; bases unmatched to any gene: 4. Germline CDR1 reads SNHLY; CDR2 reads FYNNEI. This CDR3 has 13 amino acids. CDR3 in amino acids: CASSPGTGQPQHF. The CDR3, as DNA: TGTGCCAGCAGTCCCGGGACAGGACAGCCCCAGCATTTT.